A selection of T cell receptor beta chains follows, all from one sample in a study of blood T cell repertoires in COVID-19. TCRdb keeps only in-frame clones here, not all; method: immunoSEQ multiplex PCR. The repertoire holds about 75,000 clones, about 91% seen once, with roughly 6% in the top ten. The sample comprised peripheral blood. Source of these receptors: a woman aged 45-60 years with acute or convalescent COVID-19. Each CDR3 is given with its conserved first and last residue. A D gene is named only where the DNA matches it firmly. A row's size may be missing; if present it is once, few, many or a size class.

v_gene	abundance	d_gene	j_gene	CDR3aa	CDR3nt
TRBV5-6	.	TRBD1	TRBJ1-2	CASSPGDSHYGYTF	TGTGCCAGCAGCCCGGGGGACAGTCACTATGGCTACACCTTC
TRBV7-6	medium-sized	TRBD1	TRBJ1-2	CASSLYMGTGDRYGYTF	TGTGCCAGCAGCCTATATATGGGGACAGGGGATCGCTATGGCTACACCTTC
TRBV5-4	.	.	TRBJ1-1	CASTTGGSMNTEAFF	TGTGCCAGCACAACGGGTGGGTCCATGAACACTGAAGCTTTCTTT
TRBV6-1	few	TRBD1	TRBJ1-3	CASSEASGQAGGNTIYF	TGTGCCAGCAGTGAAGCTTCCGGACAGGCGGGAGGAAACACCATATATTTT
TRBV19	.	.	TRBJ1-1	CASSIRQGNTEAFF	TGTGCCAGTAGTATACGGCAGGGGAACACTGAAGCTTTCTTT
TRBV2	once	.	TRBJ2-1	CASSESDPGQWEQFF	TGTGCCAGCAGTGAGTCTGACCCGGGACAATGGGAGCAGTTCTTC
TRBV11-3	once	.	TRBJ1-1	CASSLGTVTGRTEAFF	TGTGCCAGCAGCTTAGGGACAGTAACCGGGAGGACTGAAGCTTTCTTT
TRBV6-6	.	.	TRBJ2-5	CASSPHREGETQYF	TGTGCCAGCAGTCCTCACAGGGAGGGGGAGACCCAGTACTTC
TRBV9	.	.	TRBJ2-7	CASSVGLGGIYEQYF	TGTGCCAGCAGCGTAGGTCTCGGAGGGATCTACGAGCAGTACTTC
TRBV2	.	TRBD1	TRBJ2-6	CASSDWGQGSGANVLTF	TGTGCCAGCAGTGATTGGGGACAGGGCTCTGGGGCCAACGTCCTGACTTTC
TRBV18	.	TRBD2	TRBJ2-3	CASSPRQISGRAGNTQYF	TGTGCCAGCTCACCAAGACAAATCAGCGGGAGGGCCGGGAATACGCAGTATTTT
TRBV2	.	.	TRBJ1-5	CASSEGPGRLMQPQHF	TGTGCCAGCAGTGAAGGGCCAGGGCGGTTAATGCAGCCCCAGCATTTT
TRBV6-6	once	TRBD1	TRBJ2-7	CASRGGTGEAFYEQYF	TGTGCCAGCAGGGGGGGGACAGGGGAAGCCTTTTACGAGCAGTACTTC
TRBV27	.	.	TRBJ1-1	CASRTLGNTEAFF	TGTGCCAGCAGGACTTTAGGGAACACTGAAGCTTTCTTT
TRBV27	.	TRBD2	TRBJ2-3	CASSPRTSGPDTQYF	TGTGCCAGCTCTCCGAGGACTAGCGGCCCAGATACGCAGTATTTT
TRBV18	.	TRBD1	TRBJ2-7	CASSPRQGTYEQYF	TGTGCCAGCTCACCCCGACAGGGGACCTACGAGCAGTACTTC
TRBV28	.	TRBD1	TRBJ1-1	CASSEQGIQAFF	TGTGCCAGCAGTGAACAGGGGATACAAGCTTTCTTT
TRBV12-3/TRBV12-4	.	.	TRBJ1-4	CASSLRGKLFF	TGTGCCAGCAGTTTAAGGGGAAAACTGTTTTTT
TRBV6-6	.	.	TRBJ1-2	CAYKQTHYGYTF	TGTGCCTACAAACAGACGCACTATGGCTACACCTTC
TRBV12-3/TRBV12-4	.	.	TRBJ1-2	CASSLTGTGYTF	TGTGCCAGCAGTTTAACAGGGACTGGCTACACCTTC
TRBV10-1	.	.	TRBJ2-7	CASTTPSGIPYEQYF	TGCGCCAGCACGACGCCCTCAGGAATCCCCTACGAGCAGTACTTC
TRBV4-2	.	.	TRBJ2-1	CASSQGQDYNEQFF	TGTGCCAGCAGCCAAGGACAGGATTACAATGAGCAGTTCTTC
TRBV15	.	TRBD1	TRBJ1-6	CATSRERTGGTALHF	TGTGCCACCAGCAGGGAAAGGACAGGGGGCACGGCCCTCCACTTT
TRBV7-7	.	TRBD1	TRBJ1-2	CASSPFTGDLNYGYTF	TGTGCTAGCAGCCCTTTTACAGGGGACCTTAACTATGGCTACACCTTC
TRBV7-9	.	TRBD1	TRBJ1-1	CASSFGPGQGAENTEAFF	TGTGCCAGCAGCTTCGGTCCAGGACAGGGGGCTGAAAACACTGAAGCTTTCTTT
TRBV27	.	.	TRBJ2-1	CASSLQVASYNEQFF	TGTGCCAGCAGTTTACAGGTCGCCTCCTACAATGAGCAGTTCTTC
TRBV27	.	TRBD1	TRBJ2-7	CASSPGTGGYEQYF	TGTGCCAGCAGTCCCGGGACAGGGGGGTACGAGCAGTACTTC
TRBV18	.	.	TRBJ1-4	CASSPPGGATNEKLFF	TGTGCCAGCTCACCCCCGGGGGGTGCAACTAATGAAAAACTGTTTTTT
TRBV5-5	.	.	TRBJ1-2	CASSLAVNYGYTF	TGTGCCAGCAGCTTGGCAGTAAACTATGGCTACACCTTC
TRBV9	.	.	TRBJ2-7	CASSVVGGWKQYF	TGTGCCAGCAGCGTAGTTGGAGGGTGGAAGCAGTACTTC
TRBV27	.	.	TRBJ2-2	CASSLIGGQPVLGELFF	TGTGCCAGCAGTTTAATAGGAGGGCAGCCCGTTTTGGGGGAGCTGTTTTTT